The sequence of this T cell receptor beta chain was determined in a study of T cell responses to AZD1222 COVID-19 vaccine. The overall study: The study pooled second doses at about 4 or about 12 weeks. Findings of the study overall: Clonal diversity was possibly underestimated, and the donors were mostly white British, with more females. A rise in Spike-specific TCR breadth and depth followed two AZD1222 doses.

Comment on this clone: The antigen remains unidentified.

The V and J ends lost 2 bases and 2 bases respectively, with 18 bases between them. Germline assignment: CDR1 WSHSY and CDR2 SAAADI. The CDR3 has 17 residues. Sequenced by immunoSEQ multiplex PCR; TCRdb stores in-frame clones only, minus some. The table records more than 140,000 clones, under 95% of them present only once. The chain uses TRBV10-2 and TRBJ1-2; D call uncertain. The TCR was taken from an adult in good health. Source: peripheral blood, taken on day 0 of AZD1222 vaccination. The CDR3 sequence: CASSETLRAIINYGYTF. The CDR3 DNA follows: TGCGCCAGCAGTGAGACTCTCCGGGCTATCATAAACTATGGCTACACCTTC.